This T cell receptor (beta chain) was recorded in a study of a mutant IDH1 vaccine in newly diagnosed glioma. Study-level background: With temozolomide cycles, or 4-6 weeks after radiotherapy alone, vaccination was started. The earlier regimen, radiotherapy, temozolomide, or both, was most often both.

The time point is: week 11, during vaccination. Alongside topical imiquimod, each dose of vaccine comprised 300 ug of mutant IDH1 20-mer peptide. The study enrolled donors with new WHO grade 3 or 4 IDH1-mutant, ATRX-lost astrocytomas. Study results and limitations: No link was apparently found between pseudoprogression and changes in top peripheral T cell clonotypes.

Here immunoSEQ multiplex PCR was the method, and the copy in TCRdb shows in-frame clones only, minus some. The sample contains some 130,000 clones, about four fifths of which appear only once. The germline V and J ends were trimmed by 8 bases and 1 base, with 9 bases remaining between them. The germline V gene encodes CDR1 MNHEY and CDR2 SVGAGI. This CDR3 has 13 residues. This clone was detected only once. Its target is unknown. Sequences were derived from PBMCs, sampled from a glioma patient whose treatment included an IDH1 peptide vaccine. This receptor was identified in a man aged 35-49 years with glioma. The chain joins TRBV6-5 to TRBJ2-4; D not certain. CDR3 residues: CASGLGAKNIQYF. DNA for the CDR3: TGTGCCAGCGGGCTGGGGGCCAAAAACATTCAGTACTTC.